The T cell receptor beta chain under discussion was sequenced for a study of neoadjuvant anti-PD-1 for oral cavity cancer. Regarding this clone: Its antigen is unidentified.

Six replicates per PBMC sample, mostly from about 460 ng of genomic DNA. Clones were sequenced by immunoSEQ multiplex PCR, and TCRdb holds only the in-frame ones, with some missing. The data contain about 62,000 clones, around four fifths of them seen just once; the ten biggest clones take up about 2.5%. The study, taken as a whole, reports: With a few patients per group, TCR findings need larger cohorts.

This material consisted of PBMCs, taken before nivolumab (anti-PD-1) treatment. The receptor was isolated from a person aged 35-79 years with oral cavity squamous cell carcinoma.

Written as DNA, the CDR3 is TGCGCCAGCAGCCAGAGACAGGGGGTCAGGACCGGGGAGCTGTTTTTT. Translating it yields CASSQRQGVRTGELFF. This rearrangement joins TRBV4-1 to TRBJ2-2, with 9 bases lining up with TRBD1. With V trimmed by 3 bases and J by 5 bases, 7 bases remained unmatched. The CDR3 runs to 16 residues. Germline V gene sequence: CDR1 MGHRA, CDR2 YSYEKL.